The 16 T cell receptor beta chains listed next were all sequenced from one sample in a study of CD8 T cells in ankylosing spondylitis. One entry per CDR3 protein, called by TCRdb with MiXCR from the 5' RACE reads. The sample carries 100,000 to 150,000 distinct CDR3 sequences, 6% to 8.5% recorded once. Sequencing was done on a sample of blood, either unsorted or a sorted T cell fraction (not recorded which). The receptors stem from a male donor with ankylosing spondylitis or in good health (not recorded which).

This clonotype came up many times. V usage is TRBV20-1 and J usage is TRBJ1-1; possibly TRBD1 for D (5 bases). The V end lost 0 bases, the J end lost 2 bases, and 10 bases lay between the germline ends. The CDR3 spans 14 residues. Germline CDR1 is DFQATT and CDR2 is SNEGSKA (reference sequence). CDR3 coding DNA: TGCAGTGCTAGAGATCCGGGGACCAACACTGAAGCTTTCTTT. Protein: CSARDPGTNTEAFF.

This clonotype was observed at least ten times. This chain links TRBV12-5 with TRBJ1-5, with D maybe TRBD1 (5 bases). The CDR3 runs 13 residues. V lost 7 bases to trimming and J lost 3 bases, with 10 bases between them. From germline, CDR1 is LGHNT and CDR2 FRNRAP. The CDR3 spells CASAGGVNQPQHF. CDR3 sequence (DNA): TGTGCTAGTGCTGGAGGGGTCAATCAGCCCCAGCATTTT.

This clonotype was counted ten times or more. In DNA, the CDR3 is TGCGCCAGCAGCCAGGGGGGTGGACAGTCCTACAATGAGCAGTTCTTC. This translates into CASSQGGGQSYNEQFF. The rearrangement uses TRBV4-1 and TRBJ2-1; perhaps D is TRBD1 or TRBD2 (6 bases each). Germline loops: CDR1 MGHRA, CDR2 YSYEKL. The CDR3 runs 16 residues. V was cut by 3 bases and J by 1 base, with 13 bases left in between.

This clonotype was counted ten times or more. The V call is TRBV19, the J call TRBJ2-5; 9 nucleotides match TRBD1. Looked up from germline, CDR1 is LNHDA and CDR2 is SQIVND (reference sequence). The junction had 9 bases not matched to a gene; V was cut back by 5 bases and J by 5 bases. The CDR3 runs to 15 residues. DNA of the CDR3: TGTGCCAGTAGTTCCGGGACAGGGATCGCCGAGACCCAGTACTTC. Translating gives CASSSGTGIAETQYF.

In this sample, this clonotype turned up many times. V and J are TRBV5-1 and TRBJ2-1; 9 positions match TRBD2. Germline trimming cut 0 bases from V and 8 bases from J; bases unmatched to any gene: 6. The CDR3 contains 15 residues. Germline V gives CDR1 SGHRS, CDR2 YFSETQ. The CDR3 is CASSLDSGSLDEQFF. CDR3 bases: TGCGCCAGCAGCTTGGATAGCGGGAGTCTGGATGAGCAGTTCTTC.

In this sample, this clonotype turned up many times. The chain combines TRBV20-1 with TRBJ2-5; D is uncertain. Trimming shortened V by 3 bases and J by 3 bases, and 11 bases separated the two germline ends. The CDR3 is made up of 13 amino acids. The germline gives CDR1 DFQATT, CDR2 SNEGSKA (reference sequence). CDR3 amino acids: CSASSSAKETQYF. The CDR3 DNA reads TGCAGTGCTAGTTCCAGCGCTAAAGAGACCCAGTACTTC.

This clonotype occurred many times. The chain combines TRBV5-1 with TRBJ2-5; TRBD2 matches 8 bases. J lost 1 base, V lost 4 bases, and 6 bases had no gene match. This CDR3 is 15 amino acids long. The V gene's germline CDR1 is SGHRS and CDR2 YFSETQ. CDR3 protein: CASSPLRGAQETQYF. The CDR3 coding sequence is TGCGCCAGCAGCCCCCTGCGGGGGGCCCAAGAGACCCAGTACTTC.

This clonotype was detected many times. The chain combines TRBV5-1 with TRBJ2-2; D call uncertain. The ends were cut back, 5 bases at V and 5 bases at J, with 7 bases in the middle. The germline gives CDR1 SGHRS, CDR2 YFSETQ. The CDR3 runs to 12 residues. DNA of the CDR3: TGCGCCAGCAGACAAGAGACCGGGGAGCTGTTTTTT. This encodes CASRQETGELFF.

There are many counts of this clonotype. V gene TRBV3-1 combines with J gene TRBJ2-5; D possibly matches TRBD1 or TRBD2 (5 bases each). Germline values: CDR1 LGHDT, CDR2 YNNKEL (reference sequence). The ends were cut back, 2 bases at V and 0 bases at J, with 10 bases in the middle. This CDR3 is built from 15 residues. The CDR3 sequence: CASSQMGRNQETQYF. The DNA of the CDR3 is TGTGCCAGCAGCCAAATGGGACGGAACCAAGAGACCCAGTACTTC.

The sample holds many counts of this clonotype. The genes are TRBV2 and TRBJ1-5; TRBD1 matches at 12 bases. The germline V gene encodes CDR1 SNHLY and CDR2 FYNNEI. V lost 4 bases, J lost 6 bases, and 4 bases stayed unmatched. The CDR3 length is 15 residues. The CDR3 nucleotides are TGTGCCAGCAGTGCCGGGACAGGGGGCTTTCAGCCCCAGCATTTT. Protein product: CASSAGTGGFQPQHF.

The table lists this clonotype with many counts. The chain combines TRBV5-1 with TRBJ2-5, with D possibly being TRBD1 (6 bases). V was clipped by 3 bases and J by 5 bases, with 14 bases between them. This CDR3 is built from 14 residues. Germline CDR1 is SGHRS and CDR2 is YFSETQ. The CDR3 nucleotides are TGCGCCAGCAGCTCCCAGGGGAATGAGGAGACCCAGTACTTC. The encoded protein is CASSSQGNEETQYF.

This clonotype was recorded many times. The rearrangement links TRBV27 to TRBJ2-1; 10 nucleotides line up with TRBD2. Looked up from germline, CDR1 is MNHEY and CDR2 is SMNVEV (reference sequence). With V trimmed by 4 bases and J by 3 bases, 3 bases remained unmatched. CDR3 length: 15 residues. CDR3 sequence: CASSSLAGVYNEQFF. CDR3 nucleotide sequence: TGTGCCAGCAGTTCCCTAGCGGGAGTCTACAATGAGCAGTTCTTC.

This clonotype was picked up many times. The chain has TRBV4-1 and TRBJ1-1; D is unresolved. Trimming took off 1 base at V and 9 bases at J, with 9 bases between the two ends. CDR1 and CDR2 from the germline V gene are MGHRA and YSYEKL. The length of the CDR3 is 12 residues. The CDR3 DNA is TGCGCCAGCAGCCAAGGTGCCAGCCAAGCTTTCTTT. Translated, it gives CASSQGASQAFF.

The rearrangement links TRBV7-3 to TRBJ1-1; no firm D call. The germline V gene has CDR1 SGHTA and CDR2 FQGTGA. Between the trimmed V and J ends, which lost 4 bases and 6 bases, there was a span of 15 bases. The CDR3 extends over 14 amino acids. Here the CDR3 DNA reads TGTGCCAGCAGCTCTTCTACAAGGACCGCTGAAGCTTTCTTT. Its translation is CASSSSTRTAEAFF.

This sequence joins TRBV12-3 or TRBV12-4 and TRBJ1-5; 7 bases are a match to TRBD1. V gave up 8 bases and J gave up 6 bases; unmatched junction bases: 7. This CDR3 is built from 13 residues. CDR3 nucleotide sequence: TGTGCCAGCGGAGAGGGGGCGGGTCAGCCCCAGCATTTT. Residues: CASGEGAGQPQHF.

This clonotype was detected ten times or more. This rearrangement joins TRBV24-1 to TRBJ2-2; no clear D. This CDR3 region has 15 residues. Germline CDR1 and CDR2: KGHDR and SFDVKD. V lost 4 bases and J lost 3, with 11 bases in between. The CDR3 reads CATSDRPAYTGELFF. In DNA form, the CDR3 reads TGTGCCACCAGTGACCGCCCGGCGTACACCGGGGAGCTGTTTTTT.